The rows below give T cell receptor beta chains drawn from one sample of a study of T cells after yellow fever vaccination. TCRdb ran MiXCR on the 5' RACE reads and lists one entry per CDR3 protein. The repertoire has some 120,000 distinct CDR3 sequences, over 8% of them found once; the top ten carry almost 40%. The sample was CD8+ T cells sorted from PBMCs, taken on the day of the yellow fever booster vaccination. These receptors were obtained from a man in his late teens or twenties who received the YFV17D yellow fever vaccine. Each CDR3 is given with its conserved first and last residue. The D gene is left open where the match is weak. Expanded clones are given a class, and other clones once, few, many or no size at all.

abundance | j_gene | v_gene | d_gene | CDR3aa | CDR3nt
NA | TRBJ2-1 | TRBV11-1 | TRBD2 | CASSFQRGSSYNEQFF | TGTGCCAGCAGCTTCCAGCGGGGGAGCTCCTACAATGAGCAGTTCTTC
NA | TRBJ2-1 | TRBV29-1 | NA | CSVEDLEAYNEQFF | TGCAGCGTTGAAGATCTGGAAGCTTACAATGAGCAGTTCTTC
NA | TRBJ2-1 | TRBV14 | NA | CASSQFNEQFF | TGTGCCAGCAGCCAGTTCAATGAGCAGTTCTTC
few | TRBJ1-5 | TRBV29-1 | NA | CSVDRRRNQPQHF | TGCAGCGTTGATAGGCGGAGAAATCAGCCCCAGCATTTT
NA | TRBJ2-3 | TRBV7-6 | NA | CASSLGGGPADTQYF | TGTGCCAGCAGCTTAGGAGGGGGGCCCGCAGATACGCAGTATTTT
few | TRBJ2-1 | TRBV5-4 | NA | CASSFLRGDSYNEQFF | TGTGCCAGCAGCTTTCTCCGGGGTGATTCCTACAATGAGCAGTTCTTC
NA | TRBJ1-2 | TRBV11-2 | NA | CASSFRNLDYGYTF | TGTGCCAGCAGCTTTAGGAATTTGGACTATGGCTACACCTTC
few | TRBJ2-3 | TRBV28 | NA | CASSSWSVAPSTDTQYF | TGTGCCAGCAGTTCTTGGTCAGTGGCTCCTAGCACAGATACGCAGTATTTT
NA | TRBJ2-3 | TRBV5-4 | NA | CASSLEGNTDTQYF | TGTGCCAGCAGCTTGGAGGGCAACACAGATACGCAGTATTTT
few | TRBJ2-1 | TRBV27 | NA | CASSLYRLNEQFF | TGTGCCAGCAGTTTATACAGACTCAATGAGCAGTTCTTC
NA | TRBJ2-1 | TRBV4-1 | TRBD2 | CASSQDRGGSIYNEQFF | TGCGCCAGCAGCCAAGATCGCGGGGGAAGTATCTACAATGAGCAGTTCTTC
NA | TRBJ2-2 | TRBV28 | NA | CASSTAVGLNTGELFF | TGTGCCAGCAGTACTGCGGTCGGACTCAACACCGGGGAGCTGTTTTTT
few | TRBJ2-3 | TRBV3-1 | NA | CASRGGLRNTDTQYF | TGTGCCAGCAGGGGGGGCCTGAGAAACACAGATACGCAGTATTTT
few | TRBJ2-3 | TRBV7-3 | TRBD2 | CASSLEGGGLFTDTQYF | TGTGCCAGCAGCTTAGAAGGCGGGGGGCTATTCACAGATACGCAGTATTTT
few | TRBJ1-2 | TRBV5-1 | NA | CASSPGGTDGYTF | TGCGCCAGCAGCCCCGGAGGGACGGATGGCTACACCTTC
few | TRBJ2-1 | TRBV11-2 | NA | CASSSPVVGYNEQFF | TGTGCCAGCAGCTCCCCTGTGGTTGGCTACAATGAGCAGTTCTTC
NA | TRBJ1-5 | TRBV11-2 | NA | CASSMDSSNQPQHF | TGTGCCAGCAGCATGGACAGTAGCAATCAGCCCCAGCATTTT
few | TRBJ1-1 | TRBV6-2/TRBV6-3 | NA | CASTMGEIIGTEAFF | TGTGCCAGCACCATGGGGGAGATAATAGGCACTGAAGCTTTCTTT
few | TRBJ2-5 | TRBV6-2/TRBV6-3 | TRBD2 | CASSETSGGVETQYF | TGTGCCAGCAGTGAGACTAGCGGGGGGGTTGAGACCCAGTACTTC
few | TRBJ2-7 | TRBV14 | NA | CASSPGRQNIYEQYF | TGTGCCAGCAGCCCCGGCCGCCAGAATATCTACGAGCAGTACTTC
NA | TRBJ2-3 | TRBV24-1 | NA | CATSDSTAGPPGRDTQYF | TGTGCCACCAGTGACTCGACCGCGGGACCGCCGGGGAGAGATACGCAGTATTTT
few | TRBJ2-1 | TRBV5-1 | TRBD2 | CASSELAGHSYNEQFF | TGCGCCAGCAGCGAGTTAGCGGGGCACTCCTACAATGAGCAGTTCTTC
NA | TRBJ2-2 | TRBV7-9 | NA | CASSGGGAGELFF | TGTGCCAGCAGCGGGGGTGGAGCCGGGGAGCTGTTTTTT
once | TRBJ2-6 | TRBV13 | NA | CASSTEGGSGDYVLTF | TGTGCCAGCAGTACAGAGGGCGGCTCGGGGGACTACGTCCTGACTTTC
once | TRBJ2-7 | TRBV6-2/TRBV6-3 | NA | CASSSDRDYNEQYF | TGTGCCAGCAGCTCGGACAGGGACTACAATGAGCAGTACTTC
NA | TRBJ2-1 | TRBV20-1 | NA | CSANAGSYNEQFF | TGCAGTGCTAACGCGGGGTCATACAATGAGCAGTTCTTC
few | TRBJ1-1 | TRBV15 | NA | CATSREGNTEAFF | TGTGCCACCAGCAGAGAGGGGAACACTGAAGCTTTCTTT
NA | TRBJ2-1 | TRBV4-1 | NA | CASSQEAPRWDEQFF | TGCGCCAGCAGCCAAGAAGCTCCCCGGTGGGATGAGCAGTTCTTC
few | TRBJ2-2 | TRBV27 | TRBD1 | CASSFDTTGVGELFF | TGTGCCAGCAGTTTTGACACCACAGGGGTGGGGGAGCTGTTTTTT
NA | TRBJ2-7 | TRBV6-5 | NA | CASSYSWGTYEQYF | TGTGCCAGCAGTTACTCGTGGGGGACCTACGAGCAGTACTTC
NA | TRBJ1-5 | TRBV4-1 | NA | CASSQDAPGRVFVQPQHF | TGCGCCAGCAGCCAAGATGCCCCGGGTCGAGTGTTTGTGCAGCCCCAGCATTTT